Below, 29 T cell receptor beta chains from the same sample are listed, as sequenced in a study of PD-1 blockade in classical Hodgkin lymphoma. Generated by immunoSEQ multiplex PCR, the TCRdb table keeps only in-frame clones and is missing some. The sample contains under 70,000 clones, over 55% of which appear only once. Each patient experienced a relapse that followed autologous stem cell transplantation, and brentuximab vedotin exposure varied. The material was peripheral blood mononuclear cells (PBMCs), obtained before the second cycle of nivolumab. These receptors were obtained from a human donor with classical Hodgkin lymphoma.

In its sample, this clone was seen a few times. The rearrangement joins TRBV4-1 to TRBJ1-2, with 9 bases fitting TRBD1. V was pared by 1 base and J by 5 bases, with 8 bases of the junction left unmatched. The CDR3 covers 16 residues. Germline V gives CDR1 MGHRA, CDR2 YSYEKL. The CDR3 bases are TGCGCCAGCAGCCAAGTAGGGACAGGGCTGCTGTATGGCTACACCTTC. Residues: CASSQVGTGLLYGYTF.

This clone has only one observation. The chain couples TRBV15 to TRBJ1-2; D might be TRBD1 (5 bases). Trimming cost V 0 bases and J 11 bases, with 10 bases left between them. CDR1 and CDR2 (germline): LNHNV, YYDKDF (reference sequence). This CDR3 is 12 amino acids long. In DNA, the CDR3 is TGTGCCACCAGCAGAGAGGCGGGGCGGTACACCTTC. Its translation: CATSREAGRYTF.

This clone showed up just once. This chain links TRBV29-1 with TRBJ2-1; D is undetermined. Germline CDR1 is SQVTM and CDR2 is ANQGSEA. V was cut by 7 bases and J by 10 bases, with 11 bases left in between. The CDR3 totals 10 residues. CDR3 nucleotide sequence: TGCAGCGGTAGACAAGGGGAGCAGTTCTTC. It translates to CSGRQGEQFF.

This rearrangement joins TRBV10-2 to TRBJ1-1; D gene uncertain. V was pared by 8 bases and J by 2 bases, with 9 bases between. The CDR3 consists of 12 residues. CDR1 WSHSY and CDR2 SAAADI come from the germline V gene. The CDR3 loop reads CASRAFNTEAFF. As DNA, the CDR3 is TGCGCCAGCCGGGCCTTTAACACTGAAGCTTTCTTT.

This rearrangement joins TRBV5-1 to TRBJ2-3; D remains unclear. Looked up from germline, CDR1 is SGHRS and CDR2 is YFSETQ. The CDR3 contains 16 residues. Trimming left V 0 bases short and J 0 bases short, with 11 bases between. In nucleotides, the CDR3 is TGCGCCAGCAGCTTGGTCCCCGGCCTCAGCACAGATACGCAGTATTTT. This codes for CASSLVPGLSTDTQYF.

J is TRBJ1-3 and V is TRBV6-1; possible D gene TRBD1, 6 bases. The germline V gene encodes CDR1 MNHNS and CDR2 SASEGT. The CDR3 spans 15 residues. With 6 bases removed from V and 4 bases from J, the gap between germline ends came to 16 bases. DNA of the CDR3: TGTGCCAGCAGGAACAGGGTTGAGAGAGGAAACACCATATATTTT. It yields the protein CASRNRVERGNTIYF.

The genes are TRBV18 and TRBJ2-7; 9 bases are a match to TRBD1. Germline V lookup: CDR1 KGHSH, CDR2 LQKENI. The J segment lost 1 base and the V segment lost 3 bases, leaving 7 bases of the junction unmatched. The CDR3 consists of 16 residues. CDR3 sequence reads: CASSPQSGTGSYEQYF. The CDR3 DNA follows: TGTGCCAGCTCACCGCAAAGCGGGACAGGGTCCTACGAGCAGTACTTC.

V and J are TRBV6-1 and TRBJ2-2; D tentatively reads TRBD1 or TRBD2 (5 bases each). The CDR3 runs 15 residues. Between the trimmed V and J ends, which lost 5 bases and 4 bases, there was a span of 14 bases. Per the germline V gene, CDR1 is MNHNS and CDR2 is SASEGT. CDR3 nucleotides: TGTGCCAGCAGTTTGGGACCGCGCGGCACCGGGGAGCTGTTTTTT. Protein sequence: CASSLGPRGTGELFF.

CDR3 protein: CASSSNGGYGSNQPQHF. CDR3 nucleotide sequence: TGTGCCAGCAGTTCAAATGGGGGCTATGGAAGCAATCAGCCCCAGCATTTT. The rearrangement links TRBV28 to TRBJ1-5, with TRBD1 as a possible D gene (6 bases). Germline V gene sequence: CDR1 MDHEN, CDR2 SYDVKM. The CDR3 length is 17 residues. Trimming cost V 4 bases and J 1 base, with 17 bases left between them.

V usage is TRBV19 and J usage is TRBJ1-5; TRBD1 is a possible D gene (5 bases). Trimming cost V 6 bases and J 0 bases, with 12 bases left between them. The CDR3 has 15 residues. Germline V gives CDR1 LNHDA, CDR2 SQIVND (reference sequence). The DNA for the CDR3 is TGTGCCAGTAGGTCGGAGGGGAATAGCAATCAGCCCCAGCATTTT. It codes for CASRSEGNSNQPQHF.

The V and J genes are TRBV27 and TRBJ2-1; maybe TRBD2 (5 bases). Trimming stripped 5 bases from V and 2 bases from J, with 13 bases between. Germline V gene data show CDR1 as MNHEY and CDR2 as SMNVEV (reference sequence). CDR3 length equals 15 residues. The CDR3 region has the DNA TGTGCCAGCAGTCTTTCGGCGGGCCCCTACAATGAGCAGTTCTTC. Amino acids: CASSLSAGPYNEQFF.

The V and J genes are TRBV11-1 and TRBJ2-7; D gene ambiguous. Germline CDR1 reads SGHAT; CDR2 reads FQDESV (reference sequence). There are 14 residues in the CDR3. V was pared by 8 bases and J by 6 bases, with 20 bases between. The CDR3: CASSSGPGIPEQYF. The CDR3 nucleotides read TGTGCCAGCTCCTCAGGACCAGGAATCCCCGAGCAGTACTTC.

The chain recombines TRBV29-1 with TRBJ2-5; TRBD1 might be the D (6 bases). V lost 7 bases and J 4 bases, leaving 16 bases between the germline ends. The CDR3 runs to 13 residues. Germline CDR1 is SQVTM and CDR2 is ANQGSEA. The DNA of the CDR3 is TGCAGCGGAGAACAGGGTTCTAGAGAGACCCAGTACTTC. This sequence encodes CSGEQGSRETQYF.

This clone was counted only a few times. The DNA of the CDR3 is TGTGCCAGCAGCGAAGGAGCCAATTCACCCCTCCACTTT. It translates to CASSEGANSPLHF. V and J are TRBV9 and TRBJ1-6; D gene ambiguous. CDR3 size: 13 residues. The germline V gene encodes CDR1 SGDLS and CDR2 YYNGEE. V gave up 3 bases and J gave up 7 bases, with 8 bases separating them. Using reference TRBV9 and TRBJ1-6 for the parts outside the CDR3, the full variable domain is DSGVTQTPKHLITATGQRVTLRCSPRSGDLSVYWYQQSLDQGLQFLIQYYNGEERAKGNILERFSAQQFPDLHSELNLSSLELGDSALYFCASSEGANSPLHFGNGTRLTVT.

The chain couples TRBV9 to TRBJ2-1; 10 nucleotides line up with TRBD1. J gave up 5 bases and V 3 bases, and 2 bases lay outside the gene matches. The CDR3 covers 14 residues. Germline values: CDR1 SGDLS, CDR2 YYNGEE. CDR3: CASSDGTGDNEQFF. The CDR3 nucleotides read TGTGCCAGCAGCGACGGGACAGGGGACAATGAGCAGTTCTTC.

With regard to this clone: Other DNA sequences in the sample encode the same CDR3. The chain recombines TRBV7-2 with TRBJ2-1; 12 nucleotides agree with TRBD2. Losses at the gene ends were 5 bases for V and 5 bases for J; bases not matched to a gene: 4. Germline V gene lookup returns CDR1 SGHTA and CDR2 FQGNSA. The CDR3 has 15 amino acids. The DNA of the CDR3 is TGTGCCAGCAGCCGGACTAGCGGGACCCACAATGAGCAGTTCTTC. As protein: CASSRTSGTHNEQFF.

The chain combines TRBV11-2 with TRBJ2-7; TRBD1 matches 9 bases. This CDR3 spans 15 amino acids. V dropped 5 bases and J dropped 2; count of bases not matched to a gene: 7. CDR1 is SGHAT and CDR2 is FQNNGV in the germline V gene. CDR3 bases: TGTGCCAGCAGCCCCCCAGGGACAGGGACCTACGAGCAGTACTTC. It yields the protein CASSPPGTGTYEQYF.

The CDR3 reads CAWSQQGNQPQHF. CDR3 DNA sequence: TGTGCCTGGAGTCAACAGGGTAATCAGCCCCAGCATTTT. The J gene is TRBJ1-5, the V gene TRBV30; a possible D gene is TRBD1 (6 bases). Germline values: CDR1 GTSNPN, CDR2 SVGIG (reference sequence). The CDR3 loop spans 13 amino acids. V lost 2 bases and J lost 4, with 9 bases in between.

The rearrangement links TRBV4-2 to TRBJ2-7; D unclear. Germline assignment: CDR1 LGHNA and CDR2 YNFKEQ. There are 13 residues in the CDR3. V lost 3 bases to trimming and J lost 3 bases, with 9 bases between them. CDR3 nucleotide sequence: TGTGCCAGCAGCCATCCTCCCTTCTACGAGCAGTACTTC. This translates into CASSHPPFYEQYF.

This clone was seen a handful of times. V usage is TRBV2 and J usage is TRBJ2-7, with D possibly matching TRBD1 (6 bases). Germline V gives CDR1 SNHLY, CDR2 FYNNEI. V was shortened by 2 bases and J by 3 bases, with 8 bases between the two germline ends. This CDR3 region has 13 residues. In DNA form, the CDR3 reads TGTGCCAGCAGTGAACAGGGGAACTACGAGCAGTACTTC. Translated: CASSEQGNYEQYF.

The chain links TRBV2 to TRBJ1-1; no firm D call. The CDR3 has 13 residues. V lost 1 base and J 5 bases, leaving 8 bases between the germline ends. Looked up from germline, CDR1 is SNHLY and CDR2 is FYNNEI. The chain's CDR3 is CASSEGVGTEAFF. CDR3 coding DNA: TGTGCCAGCAGTGAAGGGGTCGGGACTGAAGCTTTCTTT.

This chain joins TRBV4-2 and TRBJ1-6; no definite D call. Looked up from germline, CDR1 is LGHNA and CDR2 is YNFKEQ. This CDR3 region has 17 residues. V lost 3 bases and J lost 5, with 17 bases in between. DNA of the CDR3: TGTGCCAGCAGCCAGACTCCAAGCGGTAGCGATAATTCACCCCTCCACTTT. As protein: CASSQTPSGSDNSPLHF.

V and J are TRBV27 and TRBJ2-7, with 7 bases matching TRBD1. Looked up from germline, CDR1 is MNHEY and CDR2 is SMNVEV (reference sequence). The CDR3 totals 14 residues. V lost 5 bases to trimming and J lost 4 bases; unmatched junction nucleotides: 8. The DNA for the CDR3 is TGTGCCAGCAGTCGACAGGGCCTTGGTTACGAGCAGTACTTC. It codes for CASSRQGLGYEQYF.

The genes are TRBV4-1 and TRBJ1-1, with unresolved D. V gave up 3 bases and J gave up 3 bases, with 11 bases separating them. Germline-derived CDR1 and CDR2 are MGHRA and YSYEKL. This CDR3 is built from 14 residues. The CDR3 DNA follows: TGCGCCAGCAGCCAGATGGTAGGCGACACTGAAGCTTTCTTT. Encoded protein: CASSQMVGDTEAFF.

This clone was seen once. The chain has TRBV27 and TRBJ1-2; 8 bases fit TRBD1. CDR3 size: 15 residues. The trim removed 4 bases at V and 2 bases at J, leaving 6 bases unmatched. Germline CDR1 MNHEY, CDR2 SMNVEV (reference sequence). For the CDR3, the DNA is TGTGCCAGCAGTTCTAAAAGGACAGGGAACTATGGCTACACCTTC. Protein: CASSSKRTGNYGYTF.

The CDR3 DNA reads as TGTGCCAGCAGCTTAGGGACAAAATTCCGGGAAAACACCGGGGAGCTGTTTTTT. Translating it yields CASSLGTKFRENTGELFF. The chain has TRBV7-3 and TRBJ2-2, with a tentative D call TRBD1 (6 bases). V was pared by 2 bases and J by 2 bases, with 18 bases between. Germline CDR1 reads SGHTA; CDR2 reads FQGTGA. CDR3 size: 18 residues.

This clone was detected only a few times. CDR3: CASSWGQGNYGYTF. The DNA of the CDR3 is TGTGCCAGCAGTTGGGGACAGGGGAACTATGGCTACACCTTC. The chain is built from TRBV5-5 and TRBJ1-2; 10 bases are shared with TRBD1. Germline CDR1 and CDR2: SGHKS and YYEKEE (reference sequence). CDR3 length: 14 amino acids. The J segment lost 2 bases and the V segment lost 5 bases, leaving 3 bases of the junction unmatched.

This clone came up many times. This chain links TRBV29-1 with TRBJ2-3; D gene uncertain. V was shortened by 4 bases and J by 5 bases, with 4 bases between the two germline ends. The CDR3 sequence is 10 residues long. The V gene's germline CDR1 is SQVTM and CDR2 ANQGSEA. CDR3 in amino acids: CSVVEDTQYF. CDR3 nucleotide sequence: TGCAGCGTTGTAGAAGATACGCAGTATTTT.

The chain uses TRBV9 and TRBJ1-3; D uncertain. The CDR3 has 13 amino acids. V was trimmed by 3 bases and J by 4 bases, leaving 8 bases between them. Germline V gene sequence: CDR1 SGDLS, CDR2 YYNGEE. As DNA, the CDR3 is TGTGCCAGCAGCGAAGGGAAGGGAAACACCATATATTTT. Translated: CASSEGKGNTIYF.